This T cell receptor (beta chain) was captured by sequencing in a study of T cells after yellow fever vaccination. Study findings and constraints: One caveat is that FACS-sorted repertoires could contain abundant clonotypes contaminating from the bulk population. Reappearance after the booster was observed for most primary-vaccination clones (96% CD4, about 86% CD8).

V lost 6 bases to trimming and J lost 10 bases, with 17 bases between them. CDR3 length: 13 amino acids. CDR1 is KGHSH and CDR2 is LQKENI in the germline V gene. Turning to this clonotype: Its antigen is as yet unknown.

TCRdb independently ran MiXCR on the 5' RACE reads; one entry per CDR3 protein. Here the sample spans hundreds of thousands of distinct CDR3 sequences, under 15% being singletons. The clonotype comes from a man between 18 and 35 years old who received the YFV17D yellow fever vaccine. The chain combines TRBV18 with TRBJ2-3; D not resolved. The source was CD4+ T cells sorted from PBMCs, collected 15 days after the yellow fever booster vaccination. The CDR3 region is CASSPPHGWAQYF. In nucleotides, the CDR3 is TGTGCCAGCTCCCCGCCTCACGGGTGGGCGCAGTATTTT. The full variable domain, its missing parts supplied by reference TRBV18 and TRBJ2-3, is NAGVMQNPRHLVRRRGQEARLRCSPMKGHSHVYWYRQLPEEGLKFMVYLQKENIIDESGMPKERFSAEFPKEGPSILRIQQVVRGDSAAYFCASSPPHGWAQYFGPGTRLTVL.